Shown below are 25 T cell receptor beta chains from a single sample sequenced in a study of T cell responses to AZD1222 COVID-19 vaccine. Produced via immunoSEQ multiplex PCR; TCRdb's table is partial and in-frame only. The table shows under 95,000 clones, with around 90% occurring only once. The sample in question was peripheral blood, obtained on day 0 of AZD1222 vaccination. The receptors here all came from an adult in good health.

The gene calls are TRBV5-5 and TRBJ1-6; 9 nucleotides line up with TRBD1. J was trimmed by 10 bases and V by 5 bases; bases with no gene match: 7. The CDR3 is 14 residues long. Looked up from germline, CDR1 is SGHKS and CDR2 is YYEKEE (reference sequence). The CDR3 nucleotides read TGTGCCAGCAGGATACGGGACAGGGCGTCACCCCTCCACTTT. Amino acid sequence: CASRIRDRASPLHF. The complete variable domain, with remaining parts taken from reference TRBV5-5 and TRBJ1-6, reads DAGVTQSPTHLIKTRGQQVTLRCSPISGHKSVSWYQQVLGQGPQFIFQYYEKEERGRGNFPDRFSARQFPNYSSELNVNALLLGDSALYLCASRIRDRASPLHFGNGTRLTVT.

This rearrangement joins TRBV29-1 to TRBJ1-1, with D possibly matching TRBD1 (5 bases). This CDR3 is built from 12 residues. V gave up 5 bases and J gave up 11 bases, with 18 bases separating them. Germline-derived CDR1 and CDR2 are SQVTM and ANQGSEA. CDR3 protein: CSVNTGGKRAFF. The CDR3 bases are TGCAGCGTTAATACTGGGGGAAAGCGCGCTTTCTTT.

In its sample, this clone was seen once. The J gene is TRBJ1-5, the V gene TRBV3-1 (or the pseudogene TRBV3-2); a weak D match, TRBD1 (6 bases). The germline V and J ends were trimmed by 0 bases and 4 bases, with 16 bases remaining between them. The germline gives CDR1 LGHDT, CDR2 YNNKEL (reference sequence). This CDR3 comprises 17 residues. The CDR3 DNA is TGTGCCAGCAGCCAAGAGATTACGGGGGCCGTTAATCAGCCCCAGCATTTT. The encoded protein is CASSQEITGAVNQPQHF.

The V and J genes are TRBV2 and TRBJ2-5, with 10 bases aligning to TRBD2. Germline V gene lookup returns CDR1 SNHLY and CDR2 FYNNEI. The CDR3 is 15 residues long. The V and J ends lost 1 base and 5 bases, in that order; junction bases with no gene match: 4. The CDR3 protein is CASSEGLAGEETQYF. The CDR3 DNA follows: TGTGCCAGCAGTGAAGGGCTAGCGGGAGAGGAGACCCAGTACTTC.

The rearrangement joins TRBV19 to TRBJ2-1; D remains unclear. CDR1 is LNHDA and CDR2 is SQIVND in the germline V gene (reference sequence). V lost 6 bases and J 6 bases, leaving 18 bases between the germline ends. This CDR3 has 15 residues. The CDR3 reads CASSPDKNNVNEQFF. In DNA form, the CDR3 reads TGTGCCAGTAGCCCTGACAAAAATAACGTCAATGAGCAGTTCTTC.

This clone came up once. This rearrangement joins TRBV2 to TRBJ1-3, with a weak D call TRBD1 (5 bases). The V and J ends lost 8 bases and 0 bases respectively, with 17 bases between them. The CDR3 is made up of 16 amino acids. Germline CDR1 SNHLY, CDR2 FYNNEI. CDR3 sequence reads: CASDQGLWSSGNTIYF. DNA of the CDR3: TGTGCCAGCGACCAGGGCCTATGGAGCTCTGGAAACACCATATATTTT.

The chain has TRBV5-8 and TRBJ2-7; 7 bases align to TRBD1. Germline CDR1 SGHTS, CDR2 YDEGEE. This CDR3 is 15 amino acids long. The junction had 5 bases not matched to a gene; V was cut back by 0 bases and J by 2 bases. Written as DNA, the CDR3 is TGTGCCAGCAGCTTGGGACAGGGCCCCACCTACGAGCAGTACTTC. This sequence encodes CASSLGQGPTYEQYF. Full variable domain (rest looked up from reference TRBV5-8 and TRBJ2-7): EAGVTQSPTHLIKTRGQQATLRCSPISGHTSVYWYQQALGLGLQFLLWYDEGEERNRGNFPPRFSGRQFPNYSSELNVNALELEDSALYLCASSLGQGPTYEQYFGPGTRLTVT.

The V and J genes are TRBV6-1 and TRBJ2-7; possibly TRBD2 for D (6 bases). Per germline, CDR1 MNHNS and CDR2 SASEGT. CDR3 length: 12 residues. V dropped 1 base and J dropped 9 bases, with 10 bases sitting between them. CDR3 protein: CASSEGGGAQYF. CDR3 coding DNA: TGTGCCAGCAGTGAAGGAGGCGGGGCGCAGTACTTC.

The V and J genes are TRBV11-1 and TRBJ1-1; D is unclear. The CDR3 runs 13 residues. The germline V gene has CDR1 SGHAT and CDR2 FQDESV (reference sequence). Trimming left V 4 bases short and J 6 bases short, with 12 bases between. Written as DNA, the CDR3 is TGTGCCAGCAGCTATGAACTCGGGGCTGAAGCTTTCTTT. Translation: CASSYELGAEAFF. Full variable domain (missing parts from reference TRBV11-1 and TRBJ1-1): EAEVAQSPRYKITEKSQAVAFWCDPISGHATLYWYRQILGQGPELLVQFQDESVVDDSQLPKDRFSAERLKGVDSTLKIQPAELGDSAMYLCASSYELGAEAFFGQGTRLTVV.

On this clone: Other DNA sequences from this sample encode an identical CDR3 as well. The chain couples TRBV29-1 to TRBJ2-7; D uncertain. This CDR3 is 11 amino acids long. Germline V gene sequence: CDR1 SQVTM, CDR2 ANQGSEA. Trimming pared 6 bases from V and 4 bases from J, leaving 10 bases between. The CDR3 nucleotides read TGCAGCGTCCTCCAAGAATACGAGCAGTACTTC. Translated: CSVLQEYEQYF.

This chain connects TRBV6-5 to TRBJ1-6; 9 bases line up with TRBD1. The germline V gene encodes CDR1 MNHEY and CDR2 SVGAGI. The CDR3 is made up of 15 amino acids. Unmatched junction bases numbered 0, after V lost 0 bases and J lost 6 bases. The CDR3 spells CASSYSGQGNSPLHF. The CDR3 DNA reads as TGTGCCAGCAGTTACTCGGGACAGGGTAATTCACCCCTCCACTTT.

The gene calls are TRBV7-9 and TRBJ2-4; D tentatively reads TRBD1 or TRBD2 (5 bases each). Trimming cost V 1 base and J 13 bases, with 11 bases left between them. This CDR3 spans 12 amino acids. Germline V gene data show CDR1 as SEHNR and CDR2 as FQNEAQ (reference sequence). CDR3 nucleotides: TGTGCCAGCAGCTTAGTGGGGGACCTACAGTACTTC. This gives the protein CASSLVGDLQYF.

The CDR3 region has the DNA TGTGCCAGCAGTCTAACGGCACCCAGGGGGAAAGCTTTCTTT. Amino acid sequence: CASSLTAPRGKAFF. The V and J genes are TRBV2 and TRBJ1-1; the match to TRBD1 covers 7 bases. This CDR3 region has 14 residues. The J segment lost 9 bases and the V segment lost 5 bases, leaving 12 bases of the junction unmatched. CDR1 and CDR2 (germline): SNHLY, FYNNEI. Complete variable domain (other parts from reference TRBV2 and TRBJ1-1): EPEVTQTPSHQVTQMGQEVILRCVPISNHLYFYWYRQILGQKVEFLVSFYNNEISEKSEIFDDQFSVERPDGSNFTLKIRSTKLEDSAMYFCASSLTAPRGKAFFGQGTRLTVV.

The genes are TRBV24-1 and TRBJ2-3; 11 bases align to TRBD1. The CDR3 contains 17 residues. Per the germline V gene, CDR1 is KGHDR and CDR2 is SFDVKD. V was pared by 2 bases and J by 4 bases, with 7 bases of the junction left unmatched. Here the CDR3 reads CATSDSGQGAPPDTQYF. CDR3 sequence (DNA): TGTGCCACCAGTGATTCAGGACAGGGGGCGCCCCCAGATACGCAGTATTTT.

Only one count was recorded for this clone. The CDR3 DNA reads TGTGCCAGCAGCCCAAGGACAGCTAACTATGGCTACACCTTC. This sequence encodes CASSPRTANYGYTF. The rearrangement uses TRBV9 and TRBJ1-2, with D perhaps TRBD1 (6 bases). The germline V and J ends were trimmed by 4 bases and 0 bases, with 10 bases remaining between them. Per the germline V gene, CDR1 is SGDLS and CDR2 is YYNGEE. The CDR3 consists of 14 residues.

The CDR3 region has the DNA TGTGCCAGCAGCGTGAAAACAGGGGCGGCGACTGAAGCTTTCTTT. Protein: CASSVKTGAATEAFF. This sequence joins TRBV5-4 and TRBJ1-1; 7 bases agree with TRBD1. This CDR3 is 15 amino acids long. The J segment lost 5 bases and the V segment lost 4 bases, leaving 11 bases of the junction unmatched. CDR1 and CDR2 (germline): SGHNT, YYREEE (reference sequence).

The chain links TRBV6-5 to TRBJ1-1; D is possibly TRBD1 (5 bases). The CDR3 is made up of 13 amino acids. The germline V gene encodes CDR1 MNHEY and CDR2 SVGAGI. V lost 7 bases, J lost 2 bases, and 11 bases lay in between. CDR3 sequence (DNA): TGTGCCAGCACCGGCAGGGTCAACACTGAAGCTTTCTTT. Amino acid sequence: CASTGRVNTEAFF.

V is TRBV5-1 and J is TRBJ2-3, with D possibly being TRBD2 (6 bases). CDR3 size: 15 residues. Per the germline V gene, CDR1 is SGHRS and CDR2 is YFSETQ. The V end lost 0 bases, the J end lost 7 bases, and 15 bases lay between the germline ends. CDR3 nucleotide sequence: TGCGCCAGCAGCTTGGGAGCCGGGAGCAGCAATACGCAGTATTTT. Its protein product is CASSLGAGSSNTQYF.

The rearrangement links TRBV6-1 to TRBJ2-7, with 7 bases fitting TRBD2. Germline trimming cut 3 bases from V and 5 bases from J; bases unmatched to any gene: 10. This CDR3 spans 15 amino acids. CDR1 is MNHNS, CDR2 SASEGT, per germline. CDR3 sequence reads: CASSDGGGPLNEQYF. CDR3 DNA sequence: TGTGCCAGCAGTGATGGGGGAGGGCCCTTGAACGAGCAGTACTTC.

This chain links TRBV6-2 or TRBV6-3 with TRBJ2-2; D is undetermined. The CDR3 extends over 14 amino acids. Germline V lookup: CDR1 MNHEY, CDR2 SVGEGT. Trimming removed 0 bases at V and 2 bases at J, with 4 bases between. CDR3 in amino acids: CASSYSGNTGELFF. The CDR3 nucleotides are TGTGCCAGCAGTTACTCTGGCAACACCGGGGAGCTGTTTTTT.

The chain couples TRBV11-2 to TRBJ1-2; no definite D call. The CDR3 contains 13 residues. CDR1 is SGHAT, CDR2 FQNNGV, per germline. Between the trimmed V and J ends, which lost 3 bases and 1 base, there was a span of 6 bases. The CDR3 nucleotides read TGTGCCAGCAGCTTGGGAATTAACTATGGCTACACCTTC. Residues: CASSLGINYGYTF. Filled out from reference TRBV11-2 and TRBJ1-2, the complete variable domain reads EAGVAQSPRYKIIEKRQSVAFWCNPISGHATLYWYQQILGQGPKLLIQFQNNGVVDDSQLPKDRFSAERLKGVDSTLKIQPAKLEDSAVYLCASSLGINYGYTFGSGTRLTVV.

CDR3 protein: CATRGTGLISNQPQHF. In nucleotides, the CDR3 is TGTGCCACCAGGGGGACGGGGCTGATTTCCAATCAGCCCCAGCATTTT. The V and J genes are TRBV24-1 and TRBJ1-5, with TRBD1 as a possible D gene (5 bases). V gave up 7 bases and J gave up 3 bases, with 18 bases separating them. This CDR3 region has 16 residues. The germline CDR1 and CDR2 sequences are KGHDR and SFDVKD.

J is TRBJ1-2 and V is TRBV12-5; D not resolved. V gave up 4 bases and J gave up 4 bases, with 10 bases separating them. There are 13 residues in the CDR3. In germline, CDR1 is LGHNT, CDR2 FRNRAP. Written as DNA, the CDR3 is TGTGCTAGTGGTTCAGGACTTGTCTATGGCTACACCTTC. This encodes CASGSGLVYGYTF.

A few counts support this clone. The chain combines TRBV6-4 with TRBJ2-2; 11 bases are shared with TRBD2. The trim removed 0 bases at V and 3 bases at J, leaving 0 bases unmatched. The CDR3 sequence is 16 residues long. Germline assignment: CDR1 MRHNA and CDR2 SNTAGT. CDR3 loop: CASSDSTSGDTGELFF. The DNA of the CDR3 is TGTGCCAGCAGTGACTCGACTAGCGGGGACACCGGGGAGCTGTTTTTT.

This clone was observed a single time. This chain uses TRBV7-9 with TRBJ2-7, with 9 bases matching TRBD1. The V and J ends lost 7 bases and 2 bases, in that order; junction bases with no gene match: 9. This CDR3 is built from 15 residues. Germline V gives CDR1 SEHNR, CDR2 FQNEAQ (reference sequence). CDR3 sequence (DNA): TGTGCCAGCAAGGGACAGGGCCCCGCTGCCTACGAGCAGTACTTC. Translated, it gives CASKGQGPAAYEQYF.